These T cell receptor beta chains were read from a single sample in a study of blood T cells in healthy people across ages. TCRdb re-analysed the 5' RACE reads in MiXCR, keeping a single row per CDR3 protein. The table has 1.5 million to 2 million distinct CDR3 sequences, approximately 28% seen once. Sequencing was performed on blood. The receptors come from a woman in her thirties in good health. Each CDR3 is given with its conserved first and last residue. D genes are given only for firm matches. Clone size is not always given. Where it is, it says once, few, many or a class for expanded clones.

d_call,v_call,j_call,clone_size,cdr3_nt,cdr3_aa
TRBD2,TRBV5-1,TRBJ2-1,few,TGCGCCAGCAGCCGACTGACTAGCGAACAGAACAATGAGCAGTTCTTC,CASSRLTSEQNNEQFF
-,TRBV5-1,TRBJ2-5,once,TGCGCCAGCAGCTTCTCCGAAGGGACCCAGTACTTC,CASSFSEGTQYF
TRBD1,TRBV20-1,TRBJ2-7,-,TGCAGTGCTAGTATGATACAGGGGGCTGTCTACGAGCAGTACTTC,CSASMIQGAVYEQYF
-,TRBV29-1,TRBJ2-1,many,TGCAGCGTCGGAAGGGGGGGAGTTAATGAGCAGTTCTTC,CSVGRGGVNEQFF
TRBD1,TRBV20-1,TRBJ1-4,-,TGCAGTGTACAACCACACAGGGGTTTGGCTAATGAAAAACTGTTTTTT,CSVQPHRGLANEKLFF
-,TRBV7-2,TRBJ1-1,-,TGTGCCAGCAGCTTAGGGCAGACTTCCACTGAAGCTTTCTTT,CASSLGQTSTEAFF
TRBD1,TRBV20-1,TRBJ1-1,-,TGCAGTGCTAGAGTCCTCGACAGGGACAGGACTGAAGCTTTCTTT,CSARVLDRDRTEAFF
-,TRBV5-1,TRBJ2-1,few,TGCGCCAGCAGCTTGGCCGATGGGGCTGATGAGCAGTTCTTC,CASSLADGADEQFF
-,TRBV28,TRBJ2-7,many,TGTGCCAGCAGTTCACAGGGCTCAGACGAGCAGTACTTC,CASSSQGSDEQYF
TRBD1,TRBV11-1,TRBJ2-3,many,TGTGCCAGCAGCCCTTTTAGGGGGCTGACTAGCACAGATACGCAGTATTTT,CASSPFRGLTSTDTQYF
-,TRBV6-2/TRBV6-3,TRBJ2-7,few,TGTGCCAGCAGTGCTCTTAGTGAGACGCGGGGCGAGCAGTACTTC,CASSALSETRGEQYF
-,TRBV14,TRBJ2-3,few,TGTGCCAGCAGCCAAGATTTGGGGCAGGGAAGCACAGATACGCAGTATTTT,CASSQDLGQGSTDTQYF
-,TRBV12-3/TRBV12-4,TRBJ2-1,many,TGTGCCAGCAGTCAGGGGTTCGGGGAGCAGTTCTTC,CASSQGFGEQFF
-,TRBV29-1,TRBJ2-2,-,TGCAGCGTTGTCAGGTCGGCGGGCACCGGGGAGCTGTTTTTT,CSVVRSAGTGELFF
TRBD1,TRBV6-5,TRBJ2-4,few,TGTGCCAGCAAAGCAGGGGGCGTCGGAAACATTCAGTACTTC,CASKAGGVGNIQYF
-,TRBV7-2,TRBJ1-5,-,TGTGCCAGCAGCCCCGGGGCAGGGTTAAGGCAGCCCCAGCATTTT,CASSPGAGLRQPQHF
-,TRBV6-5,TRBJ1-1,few,TGTGCCAGCAGTTACTCTGGGACACTACCGCCGAACACTGAAGCTTTCTTT,CASSYSGTLPPNTEAFF
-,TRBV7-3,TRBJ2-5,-,TGTGCCAGCAGCTCCAATGGCCAGGGGCACGGCGAGACCCAGTACTTC,CASSSNGQGHGETQYF
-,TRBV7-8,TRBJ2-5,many,TGTGCCAGCAGCTTAGTGCTTAAAGAGACCCAGTACTTC,CASSLVLKETQYF
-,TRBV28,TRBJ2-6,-,TGTGCCAGCAGACTACAGGGCGTGGGCTCTGGGGCCAACGTCCTGACTTTC,CASRLQGVGSGANVLTF
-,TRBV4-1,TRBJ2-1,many,TGCGCCAGCAGCCAAGAGCGAGCCAATGAGCAGTTCTTC,CASSQERANEQFF
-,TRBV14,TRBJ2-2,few,TGTGCCAGCAGGGGGACGGTGGCAGGGGACACCGGGGAGCTGTTTTTT,CASRGTVAGDTGELFF
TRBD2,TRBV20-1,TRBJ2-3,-,TGCAGTGCCTCCCCCCGGGAGGGCCGGCATACGCAGTATTTT,CSASPREGRHTQYF
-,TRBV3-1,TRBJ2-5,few,TGTGCCAGCAGCCAAGGGATTGGCGGGACCCAGTACTTC,CASSQGIGGTQYF
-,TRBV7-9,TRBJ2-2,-,TGTGCCAGCAGCTTAGCCGGGATGAACACCGGGGAGCTGTTTTTT,CASSLAGMNTGELFF
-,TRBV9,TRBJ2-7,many,TGTGCCAGCAGCTCAAAGTGGGAGGCTTTCTACGAGCAGTACTTC,CASSSKWEAFYEQYF
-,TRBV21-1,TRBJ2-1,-,TGTGCCAGCAGTCCACTAGGGGCAAACAATGAGCAGTTCTTC,CASSPLGANNEQFF
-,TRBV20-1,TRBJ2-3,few,TGCAGTGCTAGGATAGAAACTAGCACAGATACGCAGTATTTT,CSARIETSTDTQYF
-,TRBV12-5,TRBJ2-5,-,TGTGCTAGTGGTTATAGCGGGACAGGCGAAGAGACCCAGTACTTC,CASGYSGTGEETQYF
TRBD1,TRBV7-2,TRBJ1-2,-,TGTGCCAGCAGCTTAGCCACCTGGACAGGGCGGGGGGGTGGCCACACCTTC,CASSLATWTGRGGGHTF
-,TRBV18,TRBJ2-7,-,TGTGCCAGCTCACCCCGGACAGTTGGAGATGGACAGTACTTC,CASSPRTVGDGQYF
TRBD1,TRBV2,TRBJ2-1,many,TGTGCCGGTTACAGACAGGGGGGCAATGAGCAGTTCTTC,CAGYRQGGNEQFF
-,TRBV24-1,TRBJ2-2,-,TGTGCCACCAGTGACCCCGGGGCGGGGACCACCGGGGAGCTGTTTTTT,CATSDPGAGTTGELFF
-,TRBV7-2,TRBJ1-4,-,TGTGCCAGCAGCTTCCGGGCCAAAAATGAAAAACTGTTTTTT,CASSFRAKNEKLFF
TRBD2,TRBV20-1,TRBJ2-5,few,TGCAGTGCTAGAAAGGGGGAGGGGACTAGCAGGGAGACCCAGTACTTC,CSARKGEGTSRETQYF
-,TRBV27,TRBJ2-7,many,TGTGCCAGCAGTTTTTACCCGTCCGTCACCTACGAGCAGTACTTC,CASSFYPSVTYEQYF
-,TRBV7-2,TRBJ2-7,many,TGTGCCAGCAGCTCCCGGGACCTCTCCTACGAGCAGTACTTC,CASSSRDLSYEQYF
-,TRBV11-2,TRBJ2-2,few,TGTGCCAGCAGCACCTACGAGGGGGGGCCCACCGGGGAGCTGTTTTTT,CASSTYEGGPTGELFF
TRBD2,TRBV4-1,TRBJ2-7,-,TGCGCCAGCAACCAAGATCCGGCGGGAGGTTCCTACGAGCAGTACTTC,CASNQDPAGGSYEQYF
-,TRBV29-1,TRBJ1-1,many,TGCAGCGTCCGACGGAGGGCGGTGGACACTGAAGCTTTCTTT,CSVRRRAVDTEAFF
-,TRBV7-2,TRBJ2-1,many,TGTGCCAGCAGCTTAACTGATTCGGGCCATGAGCAGTTCTTC,CASSLTDSGHEQFF
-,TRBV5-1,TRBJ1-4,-,TGCGCCAGCAGCTTCGAATTACAGGGATCGACTAATGAAAAACGGTTTTTT,CASSFELQGSTNEKRFF
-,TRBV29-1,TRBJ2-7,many,TGCAGCGTCGTTCGGTCGGGATCCTACGAGCAGTACTTC,CSVVRSGSYEQYF
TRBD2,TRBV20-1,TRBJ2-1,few,TGCAGTGCTCGCGAGGGACTATACGAGCAGTTCTTC,CSAREGLYEQFF
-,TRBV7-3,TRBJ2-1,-,TGTGCCAGCAGCTTAACTGGGGGCAGTGGAGGGAATGAGCAGTTCTTC,CASSLTGGSGGNEQFF
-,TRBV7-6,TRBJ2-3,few,TGTGCCAGCGGGGGCTGGGGTCCTAGCACAGATACGCAGTATTTT,CASGGWGPSTDTQYF
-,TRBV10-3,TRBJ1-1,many,TGTGCCATCATGAGACAGGTGGACACTGAAGCTTTCTTT,CAIMRQVDTEAFF
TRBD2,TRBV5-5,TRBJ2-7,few,TGTGCCAGCAGCCGACTAGCGGGGACCAACACCTACGAGCAGTACTTC,CASSRLAGTNTYEQYF
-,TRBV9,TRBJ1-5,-,TGTGCCAGCAGCTACAGGAGTGACCAGCCCCAGCATTTT,CASSYRSDQPQHF
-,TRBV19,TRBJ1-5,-,TGTGCCAGTAGGTACAGGGAACTCAATCAGCCCCAGCATTTT,CASRYRELNQPQHF
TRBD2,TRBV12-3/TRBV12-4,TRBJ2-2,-,TGTGCCAGCAATAGCGGGGCGAACACCGGGGAGCTGTTTTTT,CASNSGANTGELFF
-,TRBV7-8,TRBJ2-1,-,TGTGCCAGCAGCTTAGGTCTCAGACCCGTGGACAATGAGCAGTTCTTC,CASSLGLRPVDNEQFF
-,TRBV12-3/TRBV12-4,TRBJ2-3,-,TGTGCCAGCAGTGTGACCCCAGATACGCAGTATTTT,CASSVTPDTQYF
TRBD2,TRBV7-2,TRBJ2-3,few,TGTGCCAGCAGAATGGGACTAGCGAGCACAGATACGCAGTATTTT,CASRMGLASTDTQYF
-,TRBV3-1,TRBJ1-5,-,TGTGCCAGCGCAGAGGGGCTGGATGGGGTTAACCAGCCCCAGCATTTT,CASAEGLDGVNQPQHF